A selection of T cell receptor beta chains follows, all from one sample in a study of blood T cell repertoires in COVID-19. The method was immunoSEQ multiplex PCR; TCRdb's version includes in-frame clones alone and lacks a portion of them. The data show around 250,000 clones, around nine tenths seen once. Material: peripheral blood. All receptors come from a woman in her 70s with active or convalescent COVID-19. The conserved cysteine and the conserved F or W are not part of the CDR3 here. The order of the fields is J gene, clone size, V gene, CDR3 protein. Not all rows give a size; the values are once, few, many and, for expanded clones, a class.

TRBJ2-7,-,TRBV5-1,ASSLGGRPESYEQY
TRBJ1-5,-,TRBV19,ASSRDRVTNQPQH
TRBJ1-2,-,TRBV7-9,ASRAGQEGGYT
TRBJ1-1,-,TRBV20-1,SASREFAF
TRBJ2-7,-,TRBV5-1,ASSSTGRTSESYEQY
TRBJ2-1,-,TRBV6-2/TRBV6-3,ASSPGLGSYNEQF
TRBJ2-7,once,TRBV7-2,ASSYGHDYEQY
TRBJ1-6,-,TRBV14,ASSPTASSYNSPLH
TRBJ2-5,-,TRBV7-8,ASSQEISGGETQY
TRBJ1-1,-,TRBV6-5,ASSPSAGRDTEAF
TRBJ1-1,-,TRBV6-5,ASSSPGTGVAF
TRBJ1-2,-,TRBV5-1,ASSSGTGGGYGYT
TRBJ2-7,-,TRBV5-1,ASSSTGQGSSYEQY
TRBJ2-2,few,TRBV5-1,ASSLAQGVTGELF
TRBJ2-1,-,TRBV5-1,ASSLVVAGAGNNEQF
TRBJ1-2,-,TRBV6-5,ASTRSPSYGYT
TRBJ1-5,-,TRBV6-5,ASRGGTYNQPQH
TRBJ2-7,-,TRBV12-3/TRBV12-4,ASSTAGANEQY
TRBJ1-4,-,TRBV28,ASSPPGHRRGTNEKLF
TRBJ2-7,-,TRBV7-9,ASSPGDSYEQY
TRBJ2-1,-,TRBV11-2,ASSSGEQF
TRBJ2-7,-,TRBV19,ASSIVAGDYEQY
TRBJ2-1,-,TRBV7-2,ASSFNRGRNEQF
TRBJ1-3,-,TRBV27,ASSLKQDSGNTIY
TRBJ1-2,-,TRBV24-1,ATSDDRGDGYT
TRBJ1-2,-,TRBV27,ASSPDLGLWHGYT
TRBJ1-2,-,TRBV7-6,ASKDGGYLYGYT
TRBJ1-2,-,TRBV12-5,ASGLVQGTGFGYT
TRBJ1-1,-,TRBV11-2,ASSLGGNTEAF
TRBJ2-1,-,TRBV4-3,ASSRGLADNEQF
TRBJ2-1,-,TRBV9,ASSARGLELYNEQF
TRBJ2-7,-,TRBV5-5,ASSLFGGHQYEQY
TRBJ2-3,few,TRBV6-5,ASSRGLAGGKY
TRBJ1-2,-,TRBV10-3,AISTGRATNYGYT
TRBJ1-5,-,TRBV6-5,ASTQGGPNQPQH
TRBJ2-3,-,TRBV27,ASSLASGGWISSTDTQY
TRBJ2-5,-,TRBV3-1/TRBV3-2,ASSQDPSEAKETQY
TRBJ1-3,few,TRBV5-6,ASSLTGFSGNTIY
TRBJ2-7,-,TRBV3-1/TRBV3-2,ASSRQGGGSYEQY
TRBJ1-5,-,TRBV6-5,ASSYSTQGEGQPQH